Following are 25 T cell receptor beta chains from one sample sequenced in a study of identical twins. TCRdb called the 5' RACE reads again in MiXCR, with one record for every CDR3 protein. Counted here are approximately 550,000 distinct CDR3 sequences, around 24% occurring once; the ten biggest clones make up approximately 0.48%. These sequences were also reported in another study, on yellow fever vaccine responses in identical twins.

Sequenced: CD4+ T cells sorted from blood. The receptors originated from a woman between 18 and 29 years old in good health.

The chain employs TRBV11-2 and TRBJ2-5; D remains unclear. The ends were cut back, 2 bases at V and 4 bases at J, with 8 bases in the middle. This CDR3 spans 13 amino acids. Per germline, CDR1 SGHAT and CDR2 FQNNGV. The CDR3 spells CASSLSALETQYF. CDR3 bases: TGTGCCAGCAGCTTATCAGCCTTAGAGACCCAGTACTTC.

This rearrangement joins TRBV5-8 to TRBJ2-1, with 9 positions matching TRBD1. The CDR3 spans 16 residues. V lost 0 bases, J lost 8 bases, and 9 bases stayed unmatched. The germline gives CDR1 SGHTS, CDR2 YDEGEE. CDR3 DNA sequence: TGTGCCAGCAGCTTGGCTCTTACAGGGGGCTCGGATGAGCAGTTCTTC. It translates to CASSLALTGGSDEQFF.

The V and J genes are TRBV2 and TRBJ2-3, with 14 bases identical to TRBD2. V was clipped by 9 bases and J by 5 bases; unmatched bases: 13. The CDR3 length is 17 residues. Germline V gene data show CDR1 as SNHLY and CDR2 as FYNNEI. The CDR3 loop reads CARHPGLAGAEVDTQYF. The CDR3 region has the DNA TGTGCCAGACACCCGGGACTAGCGGGAGCTGAGGTAGATACGCAGTATTTT.

The chain has TRBV10-3 and TRBJ1-3; 7 nucleotides align to TRBD1. The CDR3 has 13 amino acids. Germline loops: CDR1 ENHRY, CDR2 SYGVKD. The V gene end was trimmed by 5 bases and the J gene end by 8 bases; junction bases not matched to a gene: 6. In nucleotides, the CDR3 is TGTGCCATCAGTACAGGGGCCGAGGACACCATATATTTT. This gives the protein CAISTGAEDTIYF.

V usage is TRBV2 and J usage is TRBJ2-1; 9 bases line up with TRBD2. Trimming at V came to 3 bases and at J to 9 bases, leaving 12 bases not matched to a gene. The CDR3 contains 16 residues. The V gene's germline CDR1 is SNHLY and CDR2 FYNNEI. The CDR3 sequence: CASSDTRLAVFLEQFF. In nucleotides, the CDR3 is TGTGCCAGCAGTGATACGAGACTAGCGGTTTTTCTTGAGCAGTTCTTC.

The V and J genes are TRBV6-1 and TRBJ2-2; the match to TRBD1 covers 8 bases. The CDR3 sequence is 16 residues long. CDR1 and CDR2 (germline): MNHNS, SASEGT. The ends lost 6 bases at V and 0 bases at J; junction bases unmatched: 6. The CDR3 here is CASSLRGPPNTGELFF. The CDR3 DNA follows: TGTGCCAGCAGCCTCAGGGGGCCGCCGAACACCGGGGAGCTGTTTTTT.

The chain couples TRBV3-1 to TRBJ2-3, with TRBD2 identical over 13 bases. The CDR3 covers 19 residues. The germline gives CDR1 LGHDT, CDR2 YNNKEL (reference sequence). The J segment lost 4 bases and the V segment lost 4 bases, leaving 14 bases of the junction unmatched. CDR3 residues: CASSPDLGLAGEWADTQYF. CDR3 nucleotide sequence: TGTGCCAGCAGCCCAGACCTTGGACTAGCGGGAGAATGGGCAGATACGCAGTATTTT.

The genes are TRBV12-3 or TRBV12-4 and TRBJ1-2; D gene unclear. Trimming shortened V by 3 bases and J by 2 bases, and 7 bases separated the two germline ends. The CDR3 is made up of 13 amino acids. The CDR3 loop is CASSFGLNYGYTF. In DNA form, the CDR3 reads TGTGCCAGCAGTTTCGGCCTAAACTATGGCTACACCTTC.

This clonotype was recorded a few times. The chain combines TRBV19 with TRBJ2-7; D may be TRBD2 (6 bases). The CDR3 contains 14 residues. The germline CDR1 and CDR2 sequences are LNHDA and SQIVND (reference sequence). V was trimmed by 5 bases and J by 4 bases, leaving 15 bases between them. CDR3 DNA: TGTGCCAGTAGTCCGAAGCGGGTTGGGTACGAGCAGTACTTC. It yields the protein CASSPKRVGYEQYF.

This chain links TRBV24-1 with TRBJ2-2; unclear D gene. Trimming shortened V by 6 bases and J by 9 bases, and 13 bases separated the two germline ends. CDR1 and CDR2 (germline): KGHDR, SFDVKD. The CDR3 length is 13 residues. The CDR3 DNA reads as TGTGCCACCAGTAGGGCCTTATCCCGGGAGCTGTTTTTT. The encoded protein is CATSRALSRELFF.

The chain carries TRBV5-5 and TRBJ2-7; a possible D gene is TRBD2 (5 bases). V was clipped by 4 bases and J by 4 bases, with 6 bases between them. Looked up from germline, CDR1 is SGHKS and CDR2 is YYEKEE (reference sequence). The CDR3 consists of 11 residues. The CDR3 nucleotides are TGTGCCAGCAGCGGAGGATACGAGCAGTACGTC. It codes for CASSGGYEQYV.

V and J are TRBV5-5 and TRBJ1-6; D is uncertain. V gave up 4 bases and J gave up 5 bases, with 13 bases separating them. Germline assignment: CDR1 SGHKS and CDR2 YYEKEE (reference sequence). The CDR3 is made up of 15 amino acids. The CDR3 sequence is CASSPRTPNNSPLHF. CDR3 sequence (DNA): TGTGCCAGCAGCCCCCGGACCCCAAATAATTCACCCCTCCACTTT.

The chain couples TRBV7-2 to TRBJ2-1; 9 bases match TRBD2. The CDR3 contains 17 residues. Germline CDR1 is SGHTA and CDR2 is FQGNSA. Germline trimming cut 5 bases from V and 4 bases from J; bases unmatched to any gene: 12. The CDR3 DNA is TGTGCCAGCAGCCAACCAAGTCTAGCGGGACTATACAATGAGCAGTTCTTC. It codes for CASSQPSLAGLYNEQFF.

CDR3 region: CAIRATGDTQYF. Here the CDR3 DNA reads TGTGCCATCAGAGCAACTGGAGATACGCAGTATTTT. The V and J genes are TRBV10-3 and TRBJ2-3; D is undetermined. Trimming took off 6 bases at V and 5 bases at J, with 9 bases between the two ends. The CDR3 covers 12 residues. Looked up from germline, CDR1 is ENHRY and CDR2 is SYGVKD.

The V and J genes are TRBV3-1 and TRBJ2-7, with 12 bases aligning to TRBD1. V was pared by 4 bases and J by 5 bases, with 6 bases of the junction left unmatched. The CDR3 is 15 amino acids. Germline CDR1 and CDR2: LGHDT and YNNKEL (reference sequence). This CDR3 reads CASSPPGTGGHEQYV. The DNA for the CDR3 is TGTGCCAGCAGCCCTCCCGGGACAGGGGGCCACGAGCAGTACGTC.

The chain employs TRBV7-9 and TRBJ2-7; D assignment may be TRBD1 or TRBD2 (5 bases each). The V and J ends lost 1 base and 4 bases respectively, with 11 bases between them. The CDR3 contains 14 residues. CDR1 is SEHNR, CDR2 FQNEAQ, per germline (reference sequence). The CDR3 loop reads CASSLVEGPYEQYF. The CDR3 DNA sequence: TGTGCCAGCAGCTTAGTAGAGGGGCCGTACGAGCAGTACTTC.

The table lists this clonotype with a few counts. This chain joins TRBV28 and TRBJ1-1; 10 bases align to TRBD1. V shed 5 bases and J 4 bases; nucleotides not matched to a gene: 10. The germline V gene encodes CDR1 MDHEN and CDR2 SYDVKM. CDR3 size: 16 residues. The CDR3 nucleotides are TGTGCCAGCAGTCCCTCCCCTCGGACAGGGGGCACTGAAGCTTTCTTT. Translating it yields CASSPSPRTGGTEAFF. Full variable domain (rest looked up from reference TRBV28 and TRBJ1-1): DVKVTQSSRYLVKRTGEKVFLECVQDMDHENMFWYRQDPGLGLRLIYFSYDVKMKEKGDIPEGYSVSREKKERFSLILESASTNQTSMYLCASSPSPRTGGTEAFFGQGTRLTVV.

The chain joins TRBV11-2 to TRBJ2-3, with D possibly TRBD1 on 6 matching bases. From germline, CDR1 is SGHAT and CDR2 FQNNGV. The V end lost 4 bases, the J end lost 1 base, and 12 bases lay between the germline ends. This CDR3 has 15 residues. As DNA, the CDR3 is TGTGCCAGCAGCTCACAGGGAGTTGGCACAGATACGCAGTATTTT. Protein: CASSSQGVGTDTQYF.

The chain combines TRBV5-5 with TRBJ1-6; no clear D. Trimming took 0 bases from V and 9 from J, leaving 10 bases between them. CDR3 length: 14 amino acids. The V gene's germline CDR1 is SGHKS and CDR2 YYEKEE (reference sequence). The DNA for the CDR3 is TGTGCCAGCAGCTTGGTCGGGATGGTTTCACCCCTCCACTTT. Translation: CASSLVGMVSPLHF.

A word on this clonotype: A much larger clone sits a single nucleotide away, making a read error possible. The V and J genes are TRBV6-5 and TRBJ2-2; no firm D call. CDR1 is MNHEY, CDR2 SVGAGI, per germline. Trimming pared 2 bases from V and 0 bases from J, leaving 4 bases between. The CDR3 runs 14 residues. The CDR3 sequence: CASSYGANTGELFF. CDR3 nucleotides: TGTGCCAGCAGTTACGGGGCGAACACCGGGGAGCTGTTTTTT.

This clonotype appeared a few times. V usage is TRBV7-9 and J usage is TRBJ2-1; 9 positions agree with TRBD1. From germline, CDR1 is SEHNR and CDR2 FQNEAQ (reference sequence). CDR3 size: 16 residues. The trim removed 1 base at V and 3 bases at J, leaving 4 bases unmatched. The CDR3 sequence is CASSLVGTGHYNEQFF. In DNA form, the CDR3 reads TGTGCCAGCAGCTTAGTTGGGACAGGGCACTACAATGAGCAGTTCTTC.

This clonotype came up many times. The chain recombines TRBV14 with TRBJ2-5, with a tentative D call TRBD1 (5 bases). Trimming removed 6 bases from V and 0 bases from J, with 8 bases in between. CDR3 size: 13 residues. Germline V gene lookup returns CDR1 SGHDN and CDR2 FVKESK. This CDR3 reads CASSRQYQETQYF. In nucleotides, the CDR3 is TGTGCCAGCAGTAGACAGTACCAAGAGACCCAGTACTTC.

The chain recombines TRBV5-1 with TRBJ2-5; 9 nucleotides line up with TRBD1. After removal of 0 bases from V and 4 bases from J, the junction contained 4 bases not matched to a gene. Germline-derived CDR1 and CDR2 are SGHRS and YFSETQ. The CDR3 has 15 amino acids. The CDR3 is CASSLAVTGGETQYF. CDR3 in DNA: TGCGCCAGCAGCTTGGCCGTGACAGGGGGAGAGACCCAGTACTTC.

V gene TRBV29-1 combines with J gene TRBJ2-1, with 14 bases aligning to TRBD2. The CDR3 totals 15 residues. Germline CDR1 reads SQVTM; CDR2 reads ANQGSEA. The junction had 8 bases not matched to a gene; V was cut back by 7 bases and J by 6 bases. For the CDR3, the DNA is TGCAGCGGATCAGACGGGACTAGCGGGGGCAATGAGCAGTTCTTC. As protein: CSGSDGTSGGNEQFF.

There are a few counts of this clonotype. This sequence joins TRBV2 and TRBJ2-4; D might be TRBD1 or TRBD2, each matching 5 bases. V lost 7 bases to trimming and J lost 7 bases, with 14 bases between them. Looked up from germline, CDR1 is SNHLY and CDR2 is FYNNEI. This CDR3 contains 13 residues. CDR3 region: CASIRAGSNIQYF. CDR3 sequence (DNA): TGTGCCAGCATCCGGGCAGGGAGTAACATTCAGTACTTC.